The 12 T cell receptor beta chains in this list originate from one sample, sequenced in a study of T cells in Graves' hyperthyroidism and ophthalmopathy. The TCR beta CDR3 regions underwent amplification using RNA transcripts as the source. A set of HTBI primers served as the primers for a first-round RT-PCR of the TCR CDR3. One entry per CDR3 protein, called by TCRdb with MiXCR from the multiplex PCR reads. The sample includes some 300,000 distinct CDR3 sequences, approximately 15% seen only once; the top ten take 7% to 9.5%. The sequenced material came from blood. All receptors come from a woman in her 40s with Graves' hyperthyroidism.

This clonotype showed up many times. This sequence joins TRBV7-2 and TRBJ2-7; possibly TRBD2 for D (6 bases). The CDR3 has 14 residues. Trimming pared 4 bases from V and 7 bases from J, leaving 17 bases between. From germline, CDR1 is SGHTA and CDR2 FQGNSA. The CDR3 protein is CASSSDPLAREQYF. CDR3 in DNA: TGTGCCAGCAGCTCGGACCCACTAGCTAGGGAGCAGTACTTC.

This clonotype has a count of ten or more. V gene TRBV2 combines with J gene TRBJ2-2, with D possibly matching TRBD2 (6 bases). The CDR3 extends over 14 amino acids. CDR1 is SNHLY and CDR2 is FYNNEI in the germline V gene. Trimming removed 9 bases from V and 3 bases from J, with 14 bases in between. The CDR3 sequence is CASGGERDTGELFF. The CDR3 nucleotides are TGTGCCAGTGGTGGGGAGCGGGACACCGGGGAGCTGTTTTTT.

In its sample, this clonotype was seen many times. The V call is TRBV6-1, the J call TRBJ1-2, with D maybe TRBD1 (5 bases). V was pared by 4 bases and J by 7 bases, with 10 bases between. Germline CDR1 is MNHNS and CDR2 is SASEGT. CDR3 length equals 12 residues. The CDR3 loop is CASSAPGLGYTF. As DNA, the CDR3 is TGTGCCAGCAGTGCCCCGGGACTTGGCTACACCTTC.

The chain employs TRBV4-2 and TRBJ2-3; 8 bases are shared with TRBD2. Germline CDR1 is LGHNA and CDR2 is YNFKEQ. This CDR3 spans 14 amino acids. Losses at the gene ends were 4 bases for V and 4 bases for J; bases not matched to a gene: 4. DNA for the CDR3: TGTGCCAGCAGCCCGAGCGGGAGTTCAGATACGCAGTATTTT. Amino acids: CASSPSGSSDTQYF.

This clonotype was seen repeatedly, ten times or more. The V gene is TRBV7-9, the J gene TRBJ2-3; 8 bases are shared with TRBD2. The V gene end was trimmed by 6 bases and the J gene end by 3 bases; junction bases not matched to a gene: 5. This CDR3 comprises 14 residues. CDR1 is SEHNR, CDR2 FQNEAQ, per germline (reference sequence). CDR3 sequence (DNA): TGTGCCAGCAGTCCCGGGGGGGCAACAGATACGCAGTATTTT. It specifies CASSPGGATDTQYF.

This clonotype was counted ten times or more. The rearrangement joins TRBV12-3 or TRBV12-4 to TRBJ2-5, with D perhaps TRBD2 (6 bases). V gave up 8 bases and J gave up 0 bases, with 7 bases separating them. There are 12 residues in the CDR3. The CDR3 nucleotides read TGTGCCAGCGGGACTGACCAAGAGACCCAGTACTTC. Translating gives CASGTDQETQYF.

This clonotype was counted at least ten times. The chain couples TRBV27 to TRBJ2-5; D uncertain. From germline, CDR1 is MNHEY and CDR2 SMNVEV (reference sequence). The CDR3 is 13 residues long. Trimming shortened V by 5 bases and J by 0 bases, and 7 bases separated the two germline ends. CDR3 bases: TGTGCCAGCAGTCCGGTGTACCAAGAGACCCAGTACTTC. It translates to CASSPVYQETQYF.

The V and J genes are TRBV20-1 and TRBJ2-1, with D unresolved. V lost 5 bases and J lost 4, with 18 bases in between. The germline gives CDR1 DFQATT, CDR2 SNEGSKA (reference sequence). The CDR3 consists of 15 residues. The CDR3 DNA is TGCAGTGCTGACTCTCAAGACGCTTGGTACAATGAGCAGTTCTTC. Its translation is CSADSQDAWYNEQFF.

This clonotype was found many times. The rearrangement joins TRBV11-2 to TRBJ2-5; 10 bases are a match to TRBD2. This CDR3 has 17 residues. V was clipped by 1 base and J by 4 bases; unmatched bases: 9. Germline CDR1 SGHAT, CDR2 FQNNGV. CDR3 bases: TGTGCCAGCAGCTTAGTAAGCGGGAGGGCCCTCCGAGAGACCCAGTACTTC. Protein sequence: CASSLVSGRALRETQYF.

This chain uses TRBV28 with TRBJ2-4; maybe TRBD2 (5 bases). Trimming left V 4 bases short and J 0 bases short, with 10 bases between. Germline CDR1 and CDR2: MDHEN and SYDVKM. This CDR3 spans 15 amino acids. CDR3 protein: CASSSAALAKNIQYF. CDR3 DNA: TGTGCCAGCAGTTCAGCGGCGCTAGCCAAAAACATTCAGTACTTC.

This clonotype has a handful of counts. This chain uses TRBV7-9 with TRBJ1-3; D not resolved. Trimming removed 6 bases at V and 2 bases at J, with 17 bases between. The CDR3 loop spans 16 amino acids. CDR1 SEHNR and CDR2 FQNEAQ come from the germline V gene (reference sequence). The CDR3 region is CASRPPATRAGNTIYF. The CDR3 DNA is TGTGCCAGCAGACCCCCTGCCACGCGAGCTGGAAACACCATATATTTT.

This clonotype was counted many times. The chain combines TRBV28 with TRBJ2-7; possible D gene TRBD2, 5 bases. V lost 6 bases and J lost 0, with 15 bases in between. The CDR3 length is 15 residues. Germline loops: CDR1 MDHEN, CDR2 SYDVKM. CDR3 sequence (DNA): TGTGCCAGCAGCCATAGCGCCAAGACCTCCTACGAGCAGTACTTC. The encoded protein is CASSHSAKTSYEQYF.